This TCR beta chain was recovered during a study of PD-1 blockade in mismatch repair-deficient tumors. The CDR3 is 14 residues long. The germline V gene encodes CDR1 MDHEN and CDR2 SYDVKM. V lost 4 bases to trimming and J lost 4 bases, with 11 bases between them. In regard to this clone: Its specificity is unknown.

The table came from immunoSEQ multiplex PCR; TCRdb's copy has only in-frame clones and leaves some out. Of approximately 8,300 clones listed, about 90% are singletons. Described time point: approximately 10-day in vitro stimulation with candidate mutation-associated neoantigen peptide 1. The V gene is TRBV28, the J gene TRBJ1-5; possible D gene TRBD1, 6 bases. Sequences were derived from cells cultured in vitro, sampled from a patient treated with pembrolizumab. The sequence came from an adult with mismatch repair-deficient cancer. The CDR3 nucleotides are TGTGCCAGCAGTTGGGGGGCCACGAATCAGCCCCAGCATTTT. Residues: CASSWGATNQPQHF.